A selection of T cell receptor beta chains follows, all from one sample in a study of breast tumors, draining lymph nodes, adjacent tissues. Using its own MiXCR run on the multiplex PCR reads, TCRdb lists one record per CDR3 protein. Of around 190,000 distinct CDR3 sequences in the sample, roughly 30% were seen once. Sample: axillary lymph node tissue. These TCRs come from a female donor with breast cancer. Some clones in this sample may be carry-over from other donors' samples. Both conserved end residues are part of each CDR3. Each record gives: J gene, clone size, V gene, D gene, CDR3 protein, CDR3 DNA. D genes are given only for firm matches. The size entry is marked missing in some rows and otherwise reads once, few, many or a size class.

j_call: TRBJ2-7
clone_size: -
v_call: TRBV13
d_call: TRBD2
cdr3_aa: CASSLEARSGGGYEQYF
cdr3_nt: TGTGCCAGCAGCTTAGAGGCTCGTTCGGGAGGGGGGTACGAGCAGTACTTC

j_call: TRBJ2-5
clone_size: -
v_call: TRBV20-1
d_call: -
cdr3_aa: CSAHEWFEVPYF
cdr3_nt: TGCAGTGCTCACGAGTGGTTCGAGGTCCCGTACTTC

j_call: TRBJ2-3
clone_size: many
v_call: TRBV4-1
d_call: TRBD1
cdr3_aa: CASSHYIRGRPADTQYF
cdr3_nt: TGCGCCAGCAGCCATTATATCAGGGGGCGCCCCGCAGATACGCAGTATTTT

j_call: TRBJ2-5
clone_size: -
v_call: TRBV7-2
d_call: TRBD2
cdr3_aa: CASKASGRAGETQYF
cdr3_nt: TGTGCCAGCAAAGCGAGCGGGAGGGCCGGGGAGACCCAGTACTTC

j_call: TRBJ2-7
clone_size: few
v_call: TRBV20-1
d_call: -
cdr3_aa: CSASRYQSPSEQYF
cdr3_nt: TGCAGTGCTTCCCGCTACCAATCCCCCTCCGAGCAGTACTTC

j_call: TRBJ1-4
clone_size: many
v_call: TRBV27
d_call: TRBD1
cdr3_aa: CASSFGTGEKLFF
cdr3_nt: TGTGCCAGCAGTTTCGGGACAGGTGAAAAACTGTTTTTT

j_call: TRBJ2-1
clone_size: -
v_call: TRBV24-1
d_call: TRBD1
cdr3_aa: CATSDAGQGNEQFF
cdr3_nt: TGTGCCACCAGCGACGCAGGACAGGGGAATGAGCAGTTCTTC

j_call: TRBJ2-1
clone_size: -
v_call: TRBV12-3/TRBV12-4
d_call: -
cdr3_aa: CASSFRGAAYNEQSF
cdr3_nt: TGTGCCAGCAGTTTCCGCGGGGCCGCCTACAATGAGCAGTCCTTC

j_call: TRBJ1-2
clone_size: many
v_call: TRBV29-1
d_call: -
cdr3_aa: CSVEDDRFSYGYTF
cdr3_nt: TGCAGCGTTGAAGACGACAGGTTTTCCTATGGCTACACCTTC

j_call: TRBJ1-3
clone_size: many
v_call: TRBV12-3/TRBV12-4
d_call: -
cdr3_aa: CASRERGVAGNTIYF
cdr3_nt: TGTGCCAGCAGGGAAAGAGGGGTTGCTGGAAACACCATATATTTT

j_call: TRBJ1-5
clone_size: many
v_call: TRBV12-3/TRBV12-4
d_call: -
cdr3_aa: CASSTLSNQPQHF
cdr3_nt: TGTGCCAGCAGTACACTGAGCAATCAGCCCCAGCATTTT

j_call: TRBJ2-7
clone_size: medium-sized
v_call: TRBV15
d_call: -
cdr3_aa: CATSRDRTPLGEQYF
cdr3_nt: TGTGCCACCAGCAGAGATCGGACACCGCTGGGCGAGCAGTACTTC

j_call: TRBJ2-7
clone_size: few
v_call: TRBV6-2/TRBV6-3
d_call: -
cdr3_aa: CASSWYDRSSYEQYF
cdr3_nt: TGTGCCAGCAGTTGGTACGACAGGAGCTCCTACGAGCAGTACTTC

j_call: TRBJ2-7
clone_size: -
v_call: TRBV7-3
d_call: TRBD2
cdr3_aa: CASSLAGRIEKYF
cdr3_nt: TGTGCCAGCAGCCTAGCGGGACGGATAGAGAAGTACTTC

j_call: TRBJ2-1
clone_size: many
v_call: TRBV5-1
d_call: -
cdr3_aa: CASGQALASSYNEQFF
cdr3_nt: TGCGCCAGCGGCCAAGCACTAGCCAGCTCCTACAATGAGCAGTTCTTC

j_call: TRBJ2-7
clone_size: -
v_call: TRBV5-6
d_call: -
cdr3_aa: CASSRPRQETPYEQYF
cdr3_nt: TGTGCCAGCAGCAGACCGAGACAGGAGACCCCTTACGAGCAGTACTTC

j_call: TRBJ2-1
clone_size: many
v_call: TRBV6-1
d_call: -
cdr3_aa: CASSASWSGNEQFF
cdr3_nt: TGTGCCAGCAGTGCGTCTTGGTCTGGGAATGAGCAGTTCTTC

j_call: TRBJ2-2
clone_size: many
v_call: TRBV15
d_call: -
cdr3_aa: CATETEINTGELFF
cdr3_nt: TGTGCCACCGAGACGGAGATTAACACCGGGGAGCTGTTTTTT

j_call: TRBJ1-3
clone_size: -
v_call: TRBV7-3
d_call: TRBD1
cdr3_aa: CASSPGTGGLYGYTIYF
cdr3_nt: TGTGCCAGCAGCCCCGGGACAGGGGGCCTCTATGGCTACACCATATATTTT

j_call: TRBJ2-1
clone_size: many
v_call: TRBV29-1
d_call: -
cdr3_aa: CSVEPEGRQFF
cdr3_nt: TGCAGCGTTGAACCCGAGGGGCGGCAGTTCTTC

j_call: TRBJ2-5
clone_size: -
v_call: TRBV3-1
d_call: TRBD2
cdr3_aa: CASHTGGMGETQYF
cdr3_nt: TGTGCCAGCCACACCGGGGGGATGGGGGAGACCCAGTACTTC

j_call: TRBJ2-3
clone_size: many
v_call: TRBV7-3
d_call: TRBD2
cdr3_aa: CASSPYTGLAGGPADTQYF
cdr3_nt: TGTGCCAGCAGCCCCTACACCGGACTAGCGGGGGGGCCCGCAGATACGCAGTATTTT

j_call: TRBJ1-4
clone_size: -
v_call: TRBV6-4
d_call: -
cdr3_aa: CASSDPVQANEKLFF
cdr3_nt: TGTGCCAGCAGTGACCCGGTGCAGGCTAATGAAAAACTGTTTTTT

j_call: TRBJ2-1
clone_size: many
v_call: TRBV5-8
d_call: TRBD2
cdr3_aa: CASSSRISGRANEQFF
cdr3_nt: TGTGCCAGCAGCTCCCGTATTAGCGGGAGGGCCAATGAGCAGTTCTTC